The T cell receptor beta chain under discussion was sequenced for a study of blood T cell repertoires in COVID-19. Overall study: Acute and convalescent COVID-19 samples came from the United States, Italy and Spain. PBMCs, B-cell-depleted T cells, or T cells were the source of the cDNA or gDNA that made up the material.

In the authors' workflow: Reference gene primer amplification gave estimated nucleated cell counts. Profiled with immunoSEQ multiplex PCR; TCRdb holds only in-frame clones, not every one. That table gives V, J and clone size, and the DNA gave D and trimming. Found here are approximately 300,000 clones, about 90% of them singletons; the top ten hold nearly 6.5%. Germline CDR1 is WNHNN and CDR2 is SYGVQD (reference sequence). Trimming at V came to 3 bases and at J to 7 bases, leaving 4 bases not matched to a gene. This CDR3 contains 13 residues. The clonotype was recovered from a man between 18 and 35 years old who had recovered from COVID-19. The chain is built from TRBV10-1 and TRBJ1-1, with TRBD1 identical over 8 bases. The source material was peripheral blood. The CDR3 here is CASSDQGAGEAFF. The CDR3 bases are TGCGCCAGCAGTGACCAGGGGGCAGGTGAAGCTTTCTTT.